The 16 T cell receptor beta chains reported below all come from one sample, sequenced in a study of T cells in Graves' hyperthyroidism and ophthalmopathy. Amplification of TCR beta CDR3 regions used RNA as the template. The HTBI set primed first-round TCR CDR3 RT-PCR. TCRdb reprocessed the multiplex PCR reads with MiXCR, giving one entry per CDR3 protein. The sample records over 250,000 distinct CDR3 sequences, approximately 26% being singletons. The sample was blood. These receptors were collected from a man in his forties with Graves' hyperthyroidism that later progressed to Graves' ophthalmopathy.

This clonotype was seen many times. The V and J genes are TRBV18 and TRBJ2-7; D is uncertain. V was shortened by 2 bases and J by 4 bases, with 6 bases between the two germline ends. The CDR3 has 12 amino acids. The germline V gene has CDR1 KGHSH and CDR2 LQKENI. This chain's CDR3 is CASSPSQYEQYF. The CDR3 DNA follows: TGTGCCAGCTCACCATCACAGTACGAGCAGTACTTC.

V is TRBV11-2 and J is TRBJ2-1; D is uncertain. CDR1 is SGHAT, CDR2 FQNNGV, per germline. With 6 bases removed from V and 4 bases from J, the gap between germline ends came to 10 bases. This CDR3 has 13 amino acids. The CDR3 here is CASRSVSYNEQFF. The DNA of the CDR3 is TGTGCCAGCAGGTCCGTCTCGTACAATGAGCAGTTCTTC.

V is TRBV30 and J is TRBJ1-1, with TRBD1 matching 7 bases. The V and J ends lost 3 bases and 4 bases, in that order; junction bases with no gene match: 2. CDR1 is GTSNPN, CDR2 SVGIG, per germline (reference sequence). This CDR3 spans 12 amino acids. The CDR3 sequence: CAWSPGGTEAFF. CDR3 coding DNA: TGTGCCTGGAGCCCAGGGGGCACTGAAGCTTTCTTT.

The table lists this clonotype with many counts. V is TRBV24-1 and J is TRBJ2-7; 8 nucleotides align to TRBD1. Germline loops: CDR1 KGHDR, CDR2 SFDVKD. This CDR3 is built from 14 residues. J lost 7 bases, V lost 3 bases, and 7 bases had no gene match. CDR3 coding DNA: TGTGCCACCAGTGATGCGGGGACAGGTGGTGAGCAGTACTTC. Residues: CATSDAGTGGEQYF.

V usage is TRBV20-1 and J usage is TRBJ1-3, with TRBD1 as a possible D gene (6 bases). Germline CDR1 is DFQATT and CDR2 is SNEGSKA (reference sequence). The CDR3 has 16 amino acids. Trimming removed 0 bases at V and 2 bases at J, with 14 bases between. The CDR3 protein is CSARDYNREAGNTIYF. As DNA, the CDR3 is TGCAGTGCTAGAGATTATAACAGGGAGGCTGGAAACACCATATATTTT.

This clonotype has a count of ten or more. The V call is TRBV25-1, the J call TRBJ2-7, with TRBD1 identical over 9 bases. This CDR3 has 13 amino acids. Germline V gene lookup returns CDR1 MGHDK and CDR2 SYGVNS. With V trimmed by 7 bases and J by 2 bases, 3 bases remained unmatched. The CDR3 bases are TGTGCCAGCAAGGGACAGGGACCCTACGAGCAGTACTTC. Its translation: CASKGQGPYEQYF.

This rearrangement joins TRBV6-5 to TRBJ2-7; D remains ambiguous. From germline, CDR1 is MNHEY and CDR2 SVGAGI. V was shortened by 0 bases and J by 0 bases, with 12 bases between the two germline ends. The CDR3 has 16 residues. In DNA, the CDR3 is TGTGCCAGCAGTTACTCGAGTCTGGAGAGCTCCTACGAGCAGTACTTC. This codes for CASSYSSLESSYEQYF.

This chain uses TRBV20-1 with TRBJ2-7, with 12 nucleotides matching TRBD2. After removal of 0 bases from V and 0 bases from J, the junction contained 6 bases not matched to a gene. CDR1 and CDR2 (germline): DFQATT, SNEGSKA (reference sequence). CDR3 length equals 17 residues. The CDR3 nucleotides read TGCAGTGCTAGAGATCTCCTAGCGGGAGGGGTCTCCTACGAGCAGTACTTC. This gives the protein CSARDLLAGGVSYEQYF.

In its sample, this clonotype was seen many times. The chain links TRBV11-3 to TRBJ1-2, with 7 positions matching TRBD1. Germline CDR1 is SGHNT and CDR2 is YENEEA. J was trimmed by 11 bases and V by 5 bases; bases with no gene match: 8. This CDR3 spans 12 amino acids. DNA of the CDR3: TGTGCCAGCAGCCCCCGGGACAGCAGTTACACCTTC. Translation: CASSPRDSSYTF.

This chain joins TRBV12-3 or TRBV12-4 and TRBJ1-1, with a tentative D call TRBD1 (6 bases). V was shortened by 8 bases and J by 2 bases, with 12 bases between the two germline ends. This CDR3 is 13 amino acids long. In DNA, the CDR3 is TGTGCCAGCGCAAACAGGGCTAACACTGAAGCTTTCTTT. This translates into CASANRANTEAFF.

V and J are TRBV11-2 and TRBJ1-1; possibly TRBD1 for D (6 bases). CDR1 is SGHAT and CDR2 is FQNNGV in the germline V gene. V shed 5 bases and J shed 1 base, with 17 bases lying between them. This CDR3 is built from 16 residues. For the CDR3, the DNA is TGTGCCAGCAGCCGAAGAGATACAGGGCCGAACACTGAAGCTTTCTTT. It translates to CASSRRDTGPNTEAFF.

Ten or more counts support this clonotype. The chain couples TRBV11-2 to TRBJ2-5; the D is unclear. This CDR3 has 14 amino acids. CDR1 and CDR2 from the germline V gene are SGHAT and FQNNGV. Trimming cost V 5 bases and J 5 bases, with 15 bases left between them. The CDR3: CASSRGWMGETQYF. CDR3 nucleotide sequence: TGTGCCAGCAGCCGTGGGTGGATGGGGGAGACCCAGTACTTC.

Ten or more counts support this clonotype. The CDR3 loop reads CAISKGTSARDEQYF. In DNA form, the CDR3 reads TGTGCCATCAGTAAAGGGACTAGCGCACGGGACGAGCAGTACTTC. This chain uses TRBV10-3 with TRBJ2-7, with 10 bases matching TRBD2. V trimming: 5 bases; J trimming: 5 bases; junction bases outside the gene matches: 9. CDR3 size: 15 residues. Germline V gives CDR1 ENHRY, CDR2 SYGVKD.

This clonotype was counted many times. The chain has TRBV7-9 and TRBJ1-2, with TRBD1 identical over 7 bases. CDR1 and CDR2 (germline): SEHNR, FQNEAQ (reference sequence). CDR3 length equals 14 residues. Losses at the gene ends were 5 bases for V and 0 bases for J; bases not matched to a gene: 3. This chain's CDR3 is CASSPGTANYGYTF. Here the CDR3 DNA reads TGTGCCAGCAGCCCCGGGACAGCTAACTATGGCTACACCTTC. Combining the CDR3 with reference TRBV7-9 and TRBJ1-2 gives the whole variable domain DTGVSQNPRHKITKRGQNVTFRCDPISEHNRLYWYRQTLGQGPEFLTYFQNEAQLEKSRLLSDRFSAERPKGSFSTLEIQRTEQGDSAMYLCASSPGTANYGYTFGSGTRLTVV.

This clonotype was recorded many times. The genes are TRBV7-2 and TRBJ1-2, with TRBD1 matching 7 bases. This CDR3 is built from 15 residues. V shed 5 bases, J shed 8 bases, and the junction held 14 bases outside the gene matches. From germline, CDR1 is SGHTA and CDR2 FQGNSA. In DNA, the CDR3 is TGTGCCAGCAGCCCACAACCTTCCTGGACAGGCGGCTACACCTTC. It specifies CASSPQPSWTGGYTF. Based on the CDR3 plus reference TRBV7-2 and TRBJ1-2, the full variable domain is GAGVSQSPSNKVTEKGKDVELRCDPISGHTALYWYRQSLGQGLEFLIYFQGNSAPDKSGLPSDRFSAERTGGSVSTLTIQRTQQEDSAVYLCASSPQPSWTGGYTFGSGTRLTVV.

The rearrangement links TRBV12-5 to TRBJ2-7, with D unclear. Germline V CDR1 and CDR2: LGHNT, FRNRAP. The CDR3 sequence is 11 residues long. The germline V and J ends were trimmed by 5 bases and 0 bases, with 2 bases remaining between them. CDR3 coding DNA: TGTGCTAGTGGTCCCTCCTACGAGCAGTACTTC. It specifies CASGPSYEQYF.